This TCR beta chain was obtained from a study of blood T cell repertoires in COVID-19. Trimming cost V 6 bases and J 7 bases, with 19 bases left between them. The CDR3 contains 15 residues. Germline V gene sequence: CDR1 MNHEY, CDR2 SVGAGI. Sequencing used immunoSEQ multiplex PCR; TCRdb keeps in-frame clones, though not all of them. The sample shows some 200,000 clones, 83% of them seen only once. Material: peripheral blood. The V call is TRBV6-5, the J call TRBJ1-5, with D perhaps TRBD1 (5 bases). The TCR sequence derives from a woman aged 25 to 39 with COVID-19, enrolled during active disease. The CDR3 loop is CASSQNGQILQPQHF. The CDR3 DNA reads as TGTGCCAGCAGCCAGAATGGACAAATACTCCAGCCCCAGCATTTT.